This TCR beta chain was sequenced in a study of T cells in Graves' hyperthyroidism and ophthalmopathy. For the study at large: The initial diagnosis was the point when peripheral blood was collected, ahead of any treatment.

Uncontrolled infection, other autoimmune disease, pregnancy or lactation disqualified patients from enrolment. The authors took PBMCs from roughly 9.3 ml fresh peripheral blood. The CDR3 regions of TCR beta were amplified from RNA transcripts. The HTBI primer set drove a first-round RT-PCR of the TCR CDR3. TCRdb used MiXCR to reprocess the multiplex PCR reads, holding one entry per CDR3 protein. The table lists approximately 370,000 distinct CDR3 sequences, about 18% of them singletons. Germline values: CDR1 MNHEY, CDR2 SMNVEV (reference sequence). V was cut by 4 bases and J by 4 bases, with 13 bases left in between. The CDR3 covers 14 residues. This clonotype was seen at least ten times.

Sequencing was carried out using blood. The receptor's source is a woman younger than 45 with Graves' hyperthyroidism that later progressed to Graves' ophthalmopathy. The V call is TRBV27, the J call TRBJ1-1, with a tentative D call TRBD1 (5 bases). The CDR3: CASSSLGRGTEAFF. In nucleotides, the CDR3 is TGTGCCAGCAGTTCCCTGGGGAGGGGCACTGAAGCTTTCTTT.